The clone carrying this T cell receptor (beta chain) was counted ten times or more. What it binds is unknown. This entry is derived from a study of early T cells in non-severe SARS-CoV-2 infection. Study overall: Chains were unpaired, as sequencing was done on bulk RNA from unsorted whole blood.

Individual cDNA molecules were tagged with unique molecular identifiers. TCRdb independently ran MiXCR on the 5' RACE reads; one entry per CDR3 protein. The table records around 45,000 distinct CDR3 sequences, 4% of them present only once. Trimming removed 6 bases from V and 3 bases from J, with 14 bases in between. Germline lookup yields CDR1 DFQATT and CDR2 SNEGSKA (reference sequence). The CDR3 is made up of 13 amino acids. The study's findings and limits: Anti-spike CD8 responses were favored by VDJdb matching, which missed private and CD4 specificities.

The sample consisted of whole blood. This TCR derives from an adult who was a healthcare worker with PCR-confirmed SARS-CoV-2 infection or an uninfected control (not recorded which). This chain joins TRBV20-1 and TRBJ2-5; possibly TRBD2 for D (7 bases). The CDR3 is CSAGGGGEETQYF. The CDR3 region has the DNA TGCAGTGCGGGCGGCGGGGGCGAAGAGACCCAGTACTTC.